This entry lists 2 T cell receptor beta chains sequenced from one sample in a study of cytomegalovirus exposure and HLA in healthy donors. With 60 Vbeta and 13 Jbeta primers, the PCR was carried out. Sequencing was performed with immunoSEQ multiplex PCR; in TCRdb, only in-frame clones are kept and a portion is missing. This sample has about 110,000 clones, with 81% found just once. Sample: PBMCs. Receptors were obtained from a young man in good health and CMV-seronegative.

This clone occurred once. The gene calls are TRBV2 and TRBJ2-5; tentative D call: TRBD2 (5 bases). Deletions cut 1 base from V and 3 bases from J, with 15 bases between. The CDR3 loop spans 16 amino acids. Germline CDR1 reads SNHLY; CDR2 reads FYNNEI. In nucleotides, the CDR3 is TGTGCCAGCAGTGAAGTTGGGCGATCGAGGGAAGAGACCCAGTACTTC. Protein: CASSEVGRSREETQYF. The whole variable domain, filled in from reference TRBV2 and TRBJ2-5, reads EPEVTQTPSHQVTQMGQEVILRCVPISNHLYFYWYRQILGQKVEFLVSFYNNEISEKSEIFDDQFSVERPDGSNFTLKIRSTKLEDSAMYFCASSEVGRSREETQYFGPGTRLLVL.

The genes are TRBV10-2 and TRBJ2-3; 12 bases fit TRBD2. Unmatched junction bases numbered 2, after V lost 6 bases and J lost 4 bases. CDR1 and CDR2 (germline): WSHSY, SAAADI. CDR3 length equals 14 residues. The CDR3 spells CASRASGGADTQYF. The CDR3 DNA reads TGCGCCAGCAGAGCTAGCGGGGGGGCAGATACGCAGTATTTT.